Following are 20 T cell receptor beta chains from one sample sequenced in a study of Ad26.COV2.S vaccination and SARS-CoV-2 variants. Described treatment: over 15 received Ad26.COV2.S at low or high dose, single or two shots; 5 received placebo; per-sample allocation not given. Sampling was performed 63 days after the first vaccine or placebo injection. Using immunoSEQ multiplex PCR, the repertoire was profiled, and TCRdb retains in-frame clones only, with some absent. Found here are about 680,000 clones, more than 80% of them singletons; the top ten hold over 1.3%. Sequences were derived from peripheral blood, sampled in a trial of Ad26.COV2.S vaccine versus placebo. The receptor set was obtained from a person aged 18-60 years who received the Ad26.COV2.S COVID-19 vaccine or a placebo.

The rearrangement uses TRBV24-1 and TRBJ2-3, with D perhaps given as TRBD1 or TRBD2 (5 bases each). With 7 bases removed from V and 0 bases from J, the gap between germline ends came to 13 bases. Germline V gene lookup returns CDR1 KGHDR and CDR2 SFDVKD. The CDR3 is 15 residues long. CDR3 amino acids: CATSKMWGSTDTQYF. DNA of the CDR3: TGTGCCACCAGCAAAATGTGGGGGAGCACAGATACGCAGTATTTT.

The rearrangement uses TRBV6-5 and TRBJ2-3; D perhaps matches TRBD1 (5 bases). V lost 6 bases and J 2 bases, leaving 12 bases between the germline ends. The CDR3 covers 14 residues. Per germline, CDR1 MNHEY and CDR2 SVGAGI. The CDR3 sequence is CASSLDKATDTQYF. CDR3 sequence (DNA): TGTGCCAGCAGCCTGGACAAGGCCACAGATACGCAGTATTTT.

This chain links TRBV7-9 with TRBJ1-2; 10 bases fit TRBD1. The CDR3 totals 14 residues. J lost 7 bases, V lost 4 bases, and 6 bases had no gene match. CDR1 and CDR2 from the germline V gene are SEHNR and FQNEAQ (reference sequence). CDR3 DNA: TGTGCCAGCAGCTACATGGGACAGGGGTTTGGCTACACCTTC. Its protein is CASSYMGQGFGYTF.

The CDR3 here is CASSSGLFQPQHF. The CDR3 DNA follows: TGTGCCAGTAGTTCCGGACTGTTTCAGCCCCAGCATTTT. The chain couples TRBV19 to TRBJ1-5; no clear D gene. Trimming left V 5 bases short and J 6 bases short, with 11 bases between. This CDR3 has 13 residues. Germline CDR1 reads LNHDA; CDR2 reads SQIVND (reference sequence).

This chain joins TRBV25-1 and TRBJ2-2; perhaps D is TRBD1 or TRBD2 (5 bases each). The germline V and J ends were trimmed by 5 bases and 6 bases, with 10 bases remaining between them. Germline-derived CDR1 and CDR2 are MGHDK and SYGVNS. The CDR3 is 13 residues long. CDR3 DNA sequence: TGTGCCAGCAGTCTACCGGGGCCCGGGGAGCTGTTTTTT. Protein product: CASSLPGPGELFF.

The rearrangement joins TRBV19 to TRBJ2-1; 10 bases fit TRBD2. Germline V gene lookup returns CDR1 LNHDA and CDR2 SQIVND (reference sequence). V dropped 5 bases and J dropped 4; count of bases not matched to a gene: 11. This CDR3 spans 17 amino acids. The CDR3 spells CASSPLSGRGGYNEQFF. The CDR3 nucleotides are TGTGCCAGTAGTCCGTTGAGCGGGAGGGGGGGATACAATGAGCAGTTCTTC.

This clone appeared a single time. The chain uses TRBV30 and TRBJ2-7; 7 nucleotides agree with TRBD2. The CDR3 covers 13 residues. Germline CDR1 is GTSNPN and CDR2 is SVGIG (reference sequence). The V and J ends lost 2 bases and 3 bases, in that order; junction bases with no gene match: 4. The DNA of the CDR3 is TGTGCCTGGAGTAGCGGGACGAGCTACGAGCAGTACTTC. This translates into CAWSSGTSYEQYF.

V is TRBV27 and J is TRBJ2-2; 14 nucleotides match TRBD2. Trimming removed 6 bases from V and 7 bases from J; junction bases left unmatched: 4. Per the germline V gene, CDR1 is MNHEY and CDR2 is SMNVEV (reference sequence). CDR3 size: 15 residues. The CDR3 protein is CASRGTSGSGGELFF. The CDR3 nucleotides read TGTGCCAGCAGGGGGACTAGCGGGAGTGGCGGGGAGCTGTTTTTT.

CDR3: CATSREKRAGGGYEQYF. The CDR3 DNA sequence: TGTGCCACCAGCAGAGAAAAGAGGGCGGGAGGGGGCTACGAGCAGTACTTC. J is TRBJ2-7 and V is TRBV15, with 9 bases matching TRBD2. J was trimmed by 3 bases and V by 0 bases; bases with no gene match: 9. The CDR3 is made up of 17 amino acids. Per the germline V gene, CDR1 is LNHNV and CDR2 is YYDKDF (reference sequence).

J is TRBJ2-6 and V is TRBV7-3; the D gene could be TRBD1 or TRBD2 (5 bases each). Between the trimmed V and J ends, which lost 5 bases and 4 bases, there was a span of 18 bases. This CDR3 comprises 17 residues. Germline V gives CDR1 SGHTA, CDR2 FQGTGA. CDR3 sequence: CASSRRDVGVGANVLTF. CDR3 bases: TGTGCCAGCAGCCGCCGGGACGTGGGTGTGGGGGCCAACGTCCTGACTTTC.

The chain uses TRBV19 and TRBJ1-5, with D maybe TRBD1 (6 bases). The CDR3 is 17 residues long. V lost 3 bases, J lost 1 base, and 16 bases lay in between. CDR1 is LNHDA and CDR2 is SQIVND in the germline V gene (reference sequence). CDR3 nucleotides: TGTGCCAGTAGTATGGCCAGGGGTGTGGGAAGCAATCAGCCCCAGCATTTT. Protein product: CASSMARGVGSNQPQHF. Filled out from reference TRBV19 and TRBJ1-5, the complete variable domain reads DGGITQSPKYLFRKEGQNVTLSCEQNLNHDAMYWYRQDPGQGLRLIYYSQIVNDFQKGDIAEGYSVSREKKESFPLTVTSAQKNPTAFYLCASSMARGVGSNQPQHFGDGTRLSIL.

The J gene is TRBJ1-4, the V gene TRBV10-3; 7 bases are a match to TRBD1. This CDR3 contains 15 residues. V shed 0 bases and J 8 bases; nucleotides not matched to a gene: 6. CDR1 and CDR2 (germline): ENHRY, SYGVKD. CDR3 region: CAISESGQQREKLFF. For the CDR3, the DNA is TGTGCCATCAGTGAGTCGGGACAGCAGCGGGAAAAACTGTTTTTT.

The gene calls are TRBV10-3 and TRBJ1-1; D gene uncertain. Trimming shortened V by 9 bases and J by 0 bases, and 14 bases separated the two germline ends. Germline CDR1 ENHRY, CDR2 SYGVKD. The CDR3 is 14 amino acids. The CDR3 DNA reads as TGTGCCATTCAGGACGGCATAATGAACACTGAAGCTTTCTTT. Its translation is CAIQDGIMNTEAFF.

The CDR3 region is CASSLGGRGRGYTF. In DNA, the CDR3 is TGTGCCAGCAGCTTGGGGGGCAGGGGCCGTGGCTACACCTTC. The chain recombines TRBV5-4 with TRBJ1-2; TRBD1 might be the D (6 bases). Between the trimmed V and J ends, which lost 0 bases and 7 bases, there was a span of 13 bases. From germline, CDR1 is SGHNT and CDR2 YYREEE (reference sequence). The CDR3 length is 14 residues.

The V call is TRBV2, the J call TRBJ1-2, with a possible D match to TRBD1 (5 bases). In germline, CDR1 is SNHLY, CDR2 FYNNEI. The CDR3 extends over 15 amino acids. The V and J ends lost 3 bases and 2 bases respectively, with 13 bases between them. CDR3 sequence reads: CASSDWVAGNYGYTF. The DNA of the CDR3 is TGTGCCAGCAGTGATTGGGTCGCAGGGAACTATGGCTACACCTTC.

CDR3 DNA sequence: TGTGCCAGTAGTATAGATGAGGGAGGTCGGTACAATGAGCAGTTCTTC. Amino acids: CASSIDEGGRYNEQFF. The chain has TRBV19 and TRBJ2-1; a possible D gene is TRBD2 (6 bases). The CDR3 is made up of 16 amino acids. Germline assignment: CDR1 LNHDA and CDR2 SQIVND (reference sequence). V lost 0 bases, J lost 4 bases, and 13 bases lay in between.

The rearrangement joins TRBV6-1 to TRBJ1-1; TRBD1 matches at 12 bases. From germline, CDR1 is MNHNS and CDR2 SASEGT. This CDR3 spans 18 amino acids. V lost 0 bases and J lost 1; bases outside the gene matches: 6. The CDR3 bases are TGTGCCAGCAGTGAAGCCGGGACAGGGGGCAAGTGGAACACTGAAGCTTTCTTT. The encoded protein is CASSEAGTGGKWNTEAFF.

V usage is TRBV5-1 and J usage is TRBJ2-1, with 13 bases lining up with TRBD2. V dropped 6 bases and J dropped 10; count of bases not matched to a gene: 10. This CDR3 comprises 15 residues. In germline, CDR1 is SGHRS, CDR2 YFSETQ. The CDR3 nucleotides are TGCGCCAGCATCCGGGGACTAGCGGGAACAGGGGAGCAGTTCTTC. Translation: CASIRGLAGTGEQFF.

This sequence joins TRBV4-1 and TRBJ1-1, with D maybe TRBD1 (6 bases). The CDR3 is 14 residues long. Germline V gene sequence: CDR1 MGHRA, CDR2 YSYEKL. The V gene lost 5 bases and the J gene lost 5 bases, with 15 bases spanning the gap. CDR3: CASSEEGGLTEAFF. The CDR3 nucleotides are TGCGCCAGCAGCGAGGAGGGGGGGTTGACTGAAGCTTTCTTT.

This clone was observed a single time. The V call is TRBV5-1, the J call TRBJ1-1, with 10 bases matching TRBD1. Germline CDR1 reads SGHRS; CDR2 reads YFSETQ. This CDR3 has 15 amino acids. V lost 8 bases, J lost 1 base, and 8 bases stayed unmatched. In DNA, the CDR3 is TGCGCCAGTTGGGGGACAGGGGACAAGAACACTGAAGCTTTCTTT. Translated, it gives CASWGTGDKNTEAFF.